The 28 T cell receptor beta chains presented below share a single source sample, sequenced in a study of blood T cell repertoires in COVID-19. Libraries were prepared by immunoSEQ multiplex PCR; TCRdb keeps only in-frame clonotypes and omits some of them. Of 650,000 to 800,000 clones listed, 85% to 90% are singletons. The sample consisted of peripheral blood. The receptors shown here come from a woman between 18 and 30 years old with acute or convalescent COVID-19.

The chain is built from TRBV5-6 and TRBJ2-5; 14 nucleotides match TRBD2. Germline CDR1 reads SGHDT; CDR2 reads YYEEEE. Trimming at V came to 2 bases and at J to 5 bases, leaving 14 bases not matched to a gene. This CDR3 is 19 amino acids long. CDR3 DNA sequence: TGTGCCAGCAGCTTCTTTCGGTCCGGACTAGCGGGGGGCCCCGAGACCCAGTACTTC. Protein product: CASSFFRSGLAGGPETQYF. Variable domain in full (rest from reference TRBV5-6 and TRBJ2-5): DAGVTQSPTHLIKTRGQQVTLRCSPKSGHDTVSWYQQALGQGPQFIFQYYEEEERQRGNFPDRFSGHQFPNYSSELNVNALLLGDSALYLCASSFFRSGLAGGPETQYFGPGTRLLVL.

V and J are TRBV20-1 and TRBJ1-2; the match to TRBD1 covers 7 bases. The CDR3 loop spans 14 amino acids. V lost 3 bases, J lost 3 bases, and 7 bases stayed unmatched. Germline V gives CDR1 DFQATT, CDR2 SNEGSKA (reference sequence). This CDR3 reads CSASHSRGDYGYTF. The CDR3 DNA reads as TGCAGTGCTAGTCATTCCAGGGGGGACTATGGCTACACCTTC.

The chain couples TRBV5-4 to TRBJ2-7; 8 bases align to TRBD1. The CDR3 runs to 15 residues. The germline V gene has CDR1 SGHNT and CDR2 YYREEE (reference sequence). V shed 0 bases, J shed 2 bases, and the junction held 4 bases outside the gene matches. CDR3 nucleotide sequence: TGTGCCAGCAGCTTGGCAGGACAGGGAACCTACGAGCAGTACTTC. Translated, it gives CASSLAGQGTYEQYF. Complete variable domain (other parts from reference TRBV5-4 and TRBJ2-7): ETGVTQSPTHLIKTRGQQVTLRCSSQSGHNTVSWYQQALGQGPQFIFQYYREEENGRGNFPPRFSGLQFPNYSSELNVNALELDDSALYLCASSLAGQGTYEQYFGPGTRLTVT.

The J gene is TRBJ1-1, the V gene TRBV3-1 (or the pseudogene TRBV3-2); D is unresolved. The V and J ends lost 4 bases and 4 bases respectively, with 13 bases between them. The CDR3 sequence is 14 residues long. Germline V CDR1 and CDR2: LGHDT, YNNKEL (reference sequence). The CDR3 nucleotides are TGTGCCAGCAGCCCTACCGTGGAGGTCACTGAAGCTTTCTTT. Translated: CASSPTVEVTEAFF.

This clone appeared a few times. The V and J genes are TRBV27 and TRBJ1-5, with D tentatively TRBD1 (6 bases). The CDR3 runs to 14 residues. Germline V CDR1 and CDR2: MNHEY, SMNVEV (reference sequence). Between the trimmed V and J ends, which lost 7 bases and 5 bases, there was a span of 15 bases. CDR3 sequence: CASTPRTADQPQHF. CDR3 sequence (DNA): TGTGCCAGCACCCCCCGGACAGCCGATCAGCCCCAGCATTTT.

This chain links TRBV3-1 (or the pseudogene TRBV3-2) with TRBJ1-1; 9 bases are a match to TRBD1. The CDR3 length is 14 residues. The V gene end was trimmed by 4 bases and the J gene end by 1 base; junction bases not matched to a gene: 1. The germline V gene has CDR1 LGHDT and CDR2 YNNKEL (reference sequence). CDR3 sequence reads: CASSPTGGNTEAFF. CDR3 bases: TGTGCCAGCAGCCCGACAGGGGGGAACACTGAAGCTTTCTTT.

J is TRBJ2-7 and V is TRBV11-2, with D tentatively TRBD2 (6 bases). CDR1 is SGHAT, CDR2 FQNNGV, per germline. V lost 4 bases to trimming and J lost 8 bases, with 15 bases between them. This CDR3 comprises 13 residues. CDR3 DNA: TGTGCCAGCAGCTCCGCCGGGGGAAGCCAGCAGTACTTC. Translation: CASSSAGGSQQYF.

V gene TRBV30 combines with J gene TRBJ2-7, with D uncertain. The CDR3 extends over 15 amino acids. Looked up from germline, CDR1 is GTSNPN and CDR2 is SVGIG (reference sequence). The V gene lost 4 bases and the J gene lost 0 bases, with 16 bases spanning the gap. CDR3 protein: CAWTRPATSSYEQYF. DNA of the CDR3: TGTGCCTGGACACGCCCTGCCACCAGCTCCTACGAGCAGTACTTC.

In this sample, this clone turned up a few times. The chain recombines TRBV6-1 with TRBJ1-2; 12 bases fit TRBD1. The CDR3 runs to 15 residues. Germline CDR1 reads MNHNS; CDR2 reads SASEGT. Unmatched junction bases numbered 5, after V lost 1 base and J lost 8 bases. The CDR3 here is CASSEGGQGADGYTF. The CDR3 region has the DNA TGTGCCAGCAGTGAAGGGGGACAGGGGGCAGACGGCTACACCTTC.

The chain links TRBV10-3 to TRBJ2-7, with D unclear. Trimming cost V 0 bases and J 6 bases, with 9 bases left between them. Germline loops: CDR1 ENHRY, CDR2 SYGVKD. This CDR3 comprises 13 residues. CDR3 sequence reads: CAISESPVSEQYF. Here the CDR3 DNA reads TGTGCCATCAGTGAGTCGCCCGTGAGCGAGCAGTACTTC.

This clone was recorded once. The chain joins TRBV12-3 or TRBV12-4 to TRBJ2-1; D is undetermined. The CDR3 has 13 residues. V was trimmed by 9 bases and J by 0 bases, leaving 9 bases between them. In DNA, the CDR3 is TGTGCCAGTGCTCTCAGCTCCTACAATGAGCAGTTCTTC. Encoded protein: CASALSSYNEQFF.

V gene TRBV24-1 combines with J gene TRBJ2-1; weak D call: TRBD2 (6 bases). Germline V CDR1 and CDR2: KGHDR, SFDVKD. V was clipped by 7 bases and J by 7 bases, with 25 bases between them. This CDR3 is 17 amino acids long. The CDR3 DNA reads as TGTGCCACCAGCACACCATGGGACTCTAACGCTCCTAATGAGCAGTTCTTC. This sequence encodes CATSTPWDSNAPNEQFF.

The chain links TRBV4-3 to TRBJ1-5; D is ambiguous. Germline V gene data show CDR1 as LGHNA and CDR2 as YSLEER. The V end was cut by 1 base, the J end by 2 bases, with 6 bases between. The CDR3 is 14 residues long. Here the CDR3 reads CASSQVYGNQPQHF. The CDR3 bases are TGCGCCAGCAGCCAAGTTTATGGCAATCAGCCCCAGCATTTT.

This clone was detected a few times. This rearrangement joins TRBV29-1 to TRBJ2-5, with 7 nucleotides matching TRBD1. Germline values: CDR1 SQVTM, CDR2 ANQGSEA. After removal of 7 bases from V and 2 bases from J, the junction contained 4 bases not matched to a gene. The CDR3 covers 12 residues. Here the CDR3 DNA reads TGCAGCGAGAGACAGGGTCAAGAGACCCAGTACTTC. It yields the protein CSERQGQETQYF.

The chain couples TRBV4-2 to TRBJ2-3; 8 nucleotides agree with TRBD2. The CDR3 runs 16 residues. Germline CDR1 is LGHNA and CDR2 is YNFKEQ. V dropped 0 bases and J dropped 4; count of bases not matched to a gene: 6. This CDR3 reads CASSQEKGGGPDTQYF. CDR3 nucleotide sequence: TGTGCCAGCAGCCAAGAGAAGGGCGGGGGGCCAGATACGCAGTATTTT.

V is TRBV6-5 and J is TRBJ2-3; D unclear. V was shortened by 8 bases and J by 4 bases, with 13 bases between the two germline ends. CDR3 length: 13 residues. CDR1 is MNHEY and CDR2 is SVGAGI in the germline V gene. In nucleotides, the CDR3 is TGTGCCAGCGCCGGGTTGTGGTCAGATACGCAGTATTTT. Amino acids: CASAGLWSDTQYF.

The J gene is TRBJ2-2, the V gene TRBV11-2; D might be TRBD1 (6 bases). V lost 4 bases and J lost 3, with 21 bases in between. The CDR3 runs 18 residues. The V gene's germline CDR1 is SGHAT and CDR2 FQNNGV. The CDR3 protein is CASSSGTTGSLDTGELFF. Here the CDR3 DNA reads TGTGCCAGCAGCTCGGGTACCACAGGGTCTTTAGACACCGGGGAGCTGTTTTTT.

The rearrangement links TRBV7-9 to TRBJ2-3, with 8 bases fitting TRBD1. After removal of 3 bases from V and 4 bases from J, the junction contained 9 bases not matched to a gene. This CDR3 contains 16 residues. Germline-derived CDR1 and CDR2 are SEHNR and FQNEAQ (reference sequence). CDR3 coding DNA: TGTGCCAGCAGCTTTCCCGGACAGGGAGTATCAGATACGCAGTATTTT. It codes for CASSFPGQGVSDTQYF.

The chain joins TRBV19 to TRBJ2-4; the match to TRBD2 covers 10 bases. This CDR3 contains 14 residues. The germline gives CDR1 LNHDA, CDR2 SQIVND (reference sequence). V was pared by 6 bases and J by 5 bases, with 4 bases of the junction left unmatched. The CDR3 sequence: CASRASGGENIQYF. DNA for the CDR3: TGTGCCAGTAGGGCTAGCGGGGGCGAAAACATTCAGTACTTC.

The chain couples TRBV5-6 to TRBJ1-1; D call uncertain. Trimming took off 2 bases at V and 4 bases at J, with 6 bases between the two ends. This CDR3 spans 12 amino acids. Germline CDR1 SGHDT, CDR2 YYEEEE. CDR3 sequence: CASSLFGTEAFF. As DNA, the CDR3 is TGTGCCAGCAGCTTATTCGGCACTGAAGCTTTCTTT.

The rearrangement uses TRBV13 and TRBJ2-2, with a tentative D call TRBD2 (6 bases). V gave up 6 bases and J gave up 0 bases, with 14 bases separating them. The germline V gene encodes CDR1 PRHDT and CDR2 FYEKMQ (reference sequence). CDR3 size: 16 residues. The chain's CDR3 is CASSSLGTPNTGELFF. CDR3 nucleotides: TGTGCCAGCAGTTCCCTGGGGACTCCGAACACCGGGGAGCTGTTTTTT.

The CDR3 nucleotides are TGTGCCAGCAGCGGAGACAGGGGGCAGAACACTGAAGCTTTCTTT. It encodes CASSGDRGQNTEAFF. The V and J genes are TRBV5-6 and TRBJ1-1, with 10 positions matching TRBD1. The CDR3 is 15 residues long. CDR1 is SGHDT, CDR2 YYEEEE, per germline. V lost 4 bases, J lost 1 base, and 4 bases stayed unmatched.

J is TRBJ1-1 and V is TRBV11-3, with D perhaps matching TRBD1 (5 bases). Trimming removed 5 bases from V and 1 base from J, with 11 bases in between. Germline lookup yields CDR1 SGHNT and CDR2 YENEEA. The CDR3 has 14 amino acids. The CDR3 nucleotides read TGTGCCAGCAGCCCAAGGGGCGGGAACACTGAAGCTTTCTTT. Its translation: CASSPRGGNTEAFF.

This clone turned up a few times. The chain couples TRBV6-5 to TRBJ1-2; D not certain. V shed 0 bases and J shed 1 base, with 9 bases lying between them. There are 15 residues in the CDR3. Germline CDR1 reads MNHEY; CDR2 reads SVGAGI. The CDR3 protein is CASSYSVSLNYGYTF. As DNA, the CDR3 is TGTGCCAGCAGTTACTCCGTCAGTCTTAACTATGGCTACACCTTC.

V gene TRBV19 combines with J gene TRBJ2-2; 7 bases line up with TRBD1. The CDR3 has 15 residues. CDR1 is LNHDA, CDR2 SQIVND, per germline (reference sequence). The junction had 5 bases not matched to a gene; V was cut back by 6 bases and J by 1 base. CDR3 bases: TGTGCCAGTAGGGCGGACAGGATGAACACCGGGGAGCTGTTTTTT. Translated: CASRADRMNTGELFF.

The CDR3 here is CATSDINSDNEQFF. The CDR3 region has the DNA TGTGCCACCAGTGACATCAATTCAGACAATGAGCAGTTCTTC. J is TRBJ2-1 and V is TRBV24-1; D is uncertain. Between the trimmed V and J ends, which lost 4 bases and 5 bases, there was a span of 11 bases. The CDR3 covers 14 residues. In germline, CDR1 is KGHDR, CDR2 SFDVKD.

This chain joins TRBV6-5 and TRBJ1-5; D may be TRBD1 (5 bases). Germline V gene data show CDR1 as MNHEY and CDR2 as SVGAGI. Trimming stripped 5 bases from V and 3 bases from J, with 14 bases between. The CDR3 totals 15 residues. CDR3 DNA: TGTGCCAGCAGTCGCGTAGGGGTCCACAATCAGCCCCAGCATTTT. It is translated as CASSRVGVHNQPQHF.

This chain connects TRBV7-9 to TRBJ1-3, with D uncertain. CDR3 length equals 14 residues. Trimming stripped 3 bases from V and 2 bases from J, with 8 bases between. Germline V gives CDR1 SEHNR, CDR2 FQNEAQ (reference sequence). The CDR3 reads CASSFGEAGNTIYF. The DNA for the CDR3 is TGTGCCAGCAGCTTTGGTGAGGCTGGAAACACCATATATTTT.